This T cell receptor (beta chain) appears in the sequencing data of a study of beta chain features in type 1 diabetes. Study results and caveats: Shorter TCRB CDR3s, moderately but significantly so, were found in Type 1 diabetes patients in all four CD4+ subsets.

This CDR3 comprises 15 residues. V lost 0 bases and J lost 4; bases outside the gene matches: 5. The V gene's germline CDR1 is SGDLS and CDR2 YYNGEE. This clone was recorded a few times. The antigen remains unidentified. Other nucleotide sequences in the sample specify the same CDR3. Expressed TCRB transcripts were sequenced, since all the RNA that had been isolated was reverse transcribed. Profiling relied on immunoSEQ multiplex PCR, and the TCRdb table lists in-frame clones only, not all of them. The sample records about 660,000 clones, 11% to 15% being singletons. The sequence was obtained from a man aged 18 to 30 with type 1 diabetes. The source material was naive CD4+ T cells from blood. J is TRBJ2-3 and V is TRBV9; 7 nucleotides match TRBD2. The CDR3 DNA reads TGTGCCAGCAGCGTAGCTGGGGGGGGTGCAGATACGCAGTATTTT. Translating gives CASSVAGGGADTQYF.